A selection of T cell receptor beta chains follows, all from one sample in a study of type 1 and type 2 diabetes patients. A single record per CDR3 protein comes from TCRdb applying MiXCR to the multiplex PCR reads. The data show fewer than 300,000 distinct CDR3 sequences, with around 47% seen just once and around 15% held by the top ten. Material for sequencing was peripheral blood mononuclear cells (PBMCs). The receptors derive from a man younger than 35 with type 2 diabetes. CDR3s include the opening cysteine and the closing phenylalanine or tryptophan. A D gene is named only where the DNA matches it firmly. Clone size is shown for a subset of rows, as once, few, many or a class of expanded clone.

clone size,V gene,D gene,J gene,CDR3 protein,CDR3 DNA
NA,TRBV7-3,NA,TRBJ2-5,CASSVEPTQETQYF,TGTGCCAGCAGCGTAGAACCAACACAAGAGACCCAGTACTTC
few,TRBV28,NA,TRBJ2-5,CASSPFVQGEETQYF,TGTGCCAGCAGCCCGTTCGTACAGGGTGAAGAGACCCAGTACTTC
once,TRBV5-1,TRBD1,TRBJ2-3,CASSGNRGSTDTQYF,TGCGCCAGCAGCGGGAACAGGGGGAGCACAGATACGCAGTATTTT
few,TRBV4-1,NA,TRBJ2-1,CASSPVFTGADEQFF,TGCGCCAGCAGCCCAGTCTTCACCGGGGCGGATGAGCAGTTCTTC
NA,TRBV25-1,NA,TRBJ1-2,CASSQDRDGGRTYGYTF,TGTGCCAGCAGCCAAGATCGCGACGGGGGGCGGACCTATGGCTACACCTTC
few,TRBV24-1,NA,TRBJ1-2,CATSDLGGYTF,TGTGCCACCAGTGATTTGGGTGGCTACACCTTC
few,TRBV20-1,NA,TRBJ1-1,CSAYTGDAFF,TGCAGTGCTTATACAGGCGACGCCTTCTTT
NA,TRBV6-1,NA,TRBJ2-2,CASRRDGELFF,TGTGCCAGCAGGCGGGACGGGGAGCTGTTTTTT
NA,TRBV19,NA,TRBJ1-1,CAWEYFGEAFF,TGTGCCTGGGAGTACTTTGGGGAAGCTTTCTTT
few,TRBV10-1,NA,TRBJ2-1,CASPGGNEQFF,TGCGCCAGCCCCGGCGGCAATGAGCAGTTCTTC
once,TRBV6-5,TRBD1,TRBJ2-7,CASSRDRVLVYEQYF,TGTGCCAGCAGTAGGGACAGGGTTTTGGTCTACGAGCAGTACTTC
few,TRBV2,NA,TRBJ1-5,CASSEQLDQPQHF,TGTGCCAGCAGTGAACAGCTAGATCAGCCCCAGCATTTT
NA,TRBV6-6,NA,TRBJ1-1,CAGRTSGDTEAFF,TGTGCCGGGAGGACCTCGGGCGACACTGAAGCTTTCTTT